This T cell receptor (beta chain) stems from a study of CD8+ T cells in alopecia areata. Study summary: The study gave treated patients oral tofacitinib at 5 to 10 mg twice daily. A 6-month off-drug phase came after tofacitinib, which had lasted 6 to 18 months. Study findings and constraints: Sharing of TCR sequences between patients (possibly for HLA-related reasons) was less clear than in mice. Normal scalp showed lower clonality than lesional scalp, especially alopecia totalis/universalis.

The investigators collected lesional scalp punch biopsies and peripheral blood from alopecia areata patients. Comments on this clone: Its antigen is still unknown.

RNA, once extracted, was reverse transcribed into cDNA for use as the sequencing template. Only in-frame clones appear in the TCRdb table, and some are missing; sequencing was by immunoSEQ multiplex PCR. The table has 13,000 to 15,000 clones, 50% to 60% seen once. The specimen was skin, collected at week 0. This clonotype was sampled from a human donor with alopecia areata.

DNA for the CDR3: TGTGCCACCAGCAGAGTAGTCTTAAATCAGCCCCAGCATTTT. As protein: CATSRVVLNQPQHF. The V and J genes are TRBV15 and TRBJ1-5; D call uncertain. There are 14 residues in the CDR3. Germline V lookup: CDR1 LNHNV, CDR2 YYDKDF (reference sequence). V shed 1 base and J shed 4 bases, with 8 bases lying between them.